What follows are 32 T cell receptor beta chains derived from one specimen sequenced in a study of regulatory T cells in long-lasting Graves disease listed by TCRdb under 2021. Sample time point, as interpreted from the label and publication: persistent/refractory GD, antithyroid drugs over 5 years with positive TRAb. For both TCR sequencing and RNA sequencing, RNA was extracted from PBMCs in TRIzol. The library was produced with multiplex PCR. The instrument was an Illumina HiSeq 4000. To build TCR beta libraries, CDR3 regions were amplified by Arm-PCR using iRepertoire HTBI primers. The public reads were reanalyzed by TCRdb: fastp trimming at Q25, MiXCR alignment, in-frame beta chains only. Duplicate CDR3 protein sequences are folded into a single record with the most common DNA and genes. This sample has roughly 300,000 distinct CDR3 sequences in its table, and around a fifth of those were observed once. Approximately 31% of the sample goes to the ten largest clones.

Sequences were derived from peripheral blood mononuclear cells (PBMCs), sampled when the disease was refractory, from a patient treated with antithyroid drugs. The origin of the receptors is a female donor with Graves disease.

The chain recombines TRBV18 with TRBJ1-4, with D maybe TRBD1 (6 bases). This CDR3 is 13 amino acids long. Germline CDR1 and CDR2: KGHSH and LQKENI. V was pared by 5 bases and J by 4 bases, with 8 bases between. Here the CDR3 reads CASSSDSNEKLFF. Here the CDR3 DNA reads TGTGCCAGCTCATCGGACAGTAATGAAAAACTGTTTTTT.

In this sample, this clonotype turned up once. One base away lies a much larger clone, so this may be a sequencing read error. The conserved phenylalanine or tryptophan is not found at the CDR3 terminus, so this likely reflects a read error. The J gene is TRBJ2-7, the V gene TRBV2, with D perhaps matching TRBD2 (5 bases). The CDR3 runs to 13 residues. Germline assignment: CDR1 SNHLY and CDR2 FYNNEI. The V and J ends lost 2 bases and 4 bases respectively, with 9 bases between them. The CDR3: CASSEFTRYEQYL. For the CDR3, the DNA is TGTGCCAGCAGTGAATTCACTAGGTACGAGCAGTACCTC.

The V call is TRBV30, the J call TRBJ1-6; D uncertain. The CDR3 runs 13 residues. CDR1 is GTSNPN, CDR2 SVGIG, per germline (reference sequence). V was pared by 1 base and J by 12 bases, with 13 bases between. CDR3 coding DNA: TGTGCCTGGAGTGCGTTTGGCAGTTTACCCCTCCACTTT. Translated: CAWSAFGSLPLHF.

This clonotype occurred many times. CDR3 loop: CASSPGQGGNTEAFF. CDR3 nucleotides: TGTGCCAGCTCTCCGGGACAGGGGGGAAACACTGAAGCTTTCTTT. The chain recombines TRBV18 with TRBJ1-1, with TRBD1 identical over 11 bases. CDR1 KGHSH and CDR2 LQKENI come from the germline V gene. The length of the CDR3 is 15 residues. Unmatched junction bases numbered 5, after V lost 6 bases and J lost 2 bases.

This clonotype was seen repeatedly, ten times or more. This rearrangement joins TRBV20-1 to TRBJ2-7; 8 bases map to TRBD2. CDR1 DFQATT and CDR2 SNEGSKA come from the germline V gene (reference sequence). The CDR3 has 15 residues. The trim removed 3 bases at V and 5 bases at J, leaving 12 bases unmatched. The CDR3 sequence: CSARRTIHSGNEQYF. In DNA, the CDR3 is TGCAGTGCTAGGCGTACTATTCATAGCGGGAACGAGCAGTACTTC.

Ten or more counts support this clonotype. This chain uses TRBV12-3 or TRBV12-4 with TRBJ2-5; the D gene is possibly TRBD2 (6 bases). The CDR3 is made up of 11 amino acids. V was cut by 4 bases and J by 7 bases, with 7 bases left in between. The DNA for the CDR3 is TGTGCCAGCAGTTCGGGGGTGACCCAGTACTTC. It translates to CASSSGVTQYF.

The sample holds many counts of this clonotype. The J gene is TRBJ1-5, the V gene TRBV12-5; D not resolved. In germline, CDR1 is LGHNT, CDR2 FRNRAP. The V end was cut by 3 bases, the J end by 3 bases, with 6 bases between. There are 13 residues in the CDR3. The CDR3 DNA is TGTGCTAGTGGTTTCGGGGTCAATCAGCCCCAGCATTTT. Translating gives CASGFGVNQPQHF.

The rearrangement links TRBV5-1 to TRBJ2-7, with D perhaps TRBD1 (6 bases). The CDR3 sequence is 14 residues long. The germline V gene encodes CDR1 SGHRS and CDR2 YFSETQ. V lost 4 bases and J 6 bases, leaving 17 bases between the germline ends. Written as DNA, the CDR3 is TGCGCCAGCAGCCCGGTGGGGACACCCTCCGAGCAGTACTTC. The encoded protein is CASSPVGTPSEQYF. The whole variable domain, filled in from reference TRBV5-1 and TRBJ2-7, reads KAGVTQTPRYLIKTRGQQVTLSCSPISGHRSVSWYQQTPGQGLQFLFEYFSETQRNKGNFPGRFSGRQFSNSRSEMNVSTLELGDSALYLCASSPVGTPSEQYFGPGTRLTVT.

This clonotype was seen only a few times. The V and J genes are TRBV6-4 and TRBJ1-2; TRBD1 aligns across 12 bases. The ends lost 7 bases at V and 8 bases at J; junction bases unmatched: 8. The CDR3 totals 14 residues. From germline, CDR1 is MRHNA and CDR2 SNTAGT. Here the CDR3 reads CASTQGQGASGYTF. CDR3 coding DNA: TGTGCCAGCACACAGGGACAGGGGGCGTCCGGCTACACCTTC.

This clonotype has more than one count but fewer than ten. Here the CDR3 DNA reads TGCGCCAGCAGCCAAGATGGGGGGCCATCAACTGGGGCCAACGTCCTGACTTTC. It yields the protein CASSQDGGPSTGANVLTF. This chain links TRBV4-1 with TRBJ2-6, with D perhaps matching TRBD1 or TRBD2 (6 bases each). From germline, CDR1 is MGHRA and CDR2 YSYEKL. This CDR3 is built from 18 residues. The V and J ends lost 0 bases and 2 bases respectively, with 14 bases between them.

This clonotype has more than one count but fewer than ten. V and J are TRBV7-9 and TRBJ2-1; 9 bases line up with TRBD1. The germline V gene has CDR1 SEHNR and CDR2 FQNEAQ (reference sequence). The V segment lost 5 bases and the J segment 8 bases; nucleotides outside the gene matches: 7. This CDR3 contains 14 residues. The CDR3: CASSLGTGNDEQFF. In DNA, the CDR3 is TGTGCCAGCAGCCTCGGGACAGGGAATGATGAGCAGTTCTTC.

The chain joins TRBV5-6 to TRBJ2-1, with D maybe TRBD2 (6 bases). Looked up from germline, CDR1 is SGHDT and CDR2 is YYEEEE. This CDR3 has 15 amino acids. V was trimmed by 6 bases and J by 0 bases, leaving 13 bases between them. The CDR3 region is CASTVAERSYNEQFF. In DNA, the CDR3 is TGTGCCAGCACCGTAGCGGAACGCTCCTACAATGAGCAGTTCTTC. Full variable domain (outside the CDR3, taken from reference TRBV5-6 and TRBJ2-1): DAGVTQSPTHLIKTRGQQVTLRCSPKSGHDTVSWYQQALGQGPQFIFQYYEEEERQRGNFPDRFSGHQFPNYSSELNVNALLLGDSALYLCASTVAERSYNEQFFGPGTRLTVL.

The genes are TRBV20-1 and TRBJ1-2; TRBD1 is a possible D gene (5 bases). V lost 4 bases and J lost 5, with 8 bases in between. The germline V gene encodes CDR1 DFQATT and CDR2 SNEGSKA (reference sequence). CDR3 length equals 11 residues. CDR3 sequence: CSATRGYGYTF. CDR3 sequence (DNA): TGCAGTGCTACACGGGGGTATGGCTACACCTTC.

About this clonotype: The conserved phenylalanine or tryptophan is not found at the CDR3 terminus, so this likely reflects a read error. The chain is built from TRBV6-1 and TRBJ1-2; 8 bases are a match to TRBD1. Germline CDR1 is MNHNS and CDR2 is SASEGT. After removal of 6 bases from V and 7 bases from J, the junction contained 4 bases not matched to a gene. The CDR3 has 12 residues. The CDR3 loop is CASRAGGGGYTL. CDR3 DNA: TGTGCCAGCAGAGCAGGGGGCGGTGGCTACACCCTC.

This clonotype has ten or more counts. V usage is TRBV6-1 and J usage is TRBJ1-6; D not certain. The CDR3 is 14 residues long. Germline V gene sequence: CDR1 MNHNS, CDR2 SASEGT. V shed 6 bases and J shed 6 bases, with 12 bases lying between them. CDR3 protein: CASSQAPLNSPLHF. In DNA, the CDR3 is TGTGCCAGCAGCCAGGCCCCTCTTAATTCACCCCTCCACTTT.

This clonotype has only one observation. The chain joins TRBV9 to TRBJ2-4; D could derive from TRBD1 or TRBD2 (5 bases each). V was clipped by 0 bases and J by 0 bases, with 10 bases between them. This CDR3 has 16 amino acids. From germline, CDR1 is SGDLS and CDR2 YYNGEE. CDR3 residues: CASSVDSGPAKNIQYF. CDR3 bases: TGTGCCAGCAGCGTAGATTCGGGACCAGCCAAAAACATTCAGTACTTC.

This clonotype was seen repeatedly, ten times or more. This chain links TRBV20-1 with TRBJ2-7, with D unresolved. CDR1 is DFQATT, CDR2 SNEGSKA, per germline (reference sequence). The CDR3 consists of 13 residues. The V and J ends lost 6 bases and 0 bases respectively, with 12 bases between them. DNA of the CDR3: TGCAGTGCCCCTCTTTGGAGCTCCTACGAGCAGTACTTC. This translates into CSAPLWSSYEQYF.

This clonotype was seen once. V is TRBV20-1 and J is TRBJ2-7; possibly TRBD1 for D (6 bases). V dropped 5 bases and J dropped 3 bases, with 17 bases sitting between them. Germline CDR1 and CDR2: DFQATT and SNEGSKA (reference sequence). The CDR3 is 14 residues long. The CDR3 is CSAPTARDNYEQYF. CDR3 sequence (DNA): TGCAGTGCTCCCACTGCCCGGGACAACTACGAGCAGTACTTC.

The V and J genes are TRBV29-1 and TRBJ2-3; TRBD1 agrees at 7 bases. This CDR3 comprises 13 residues. V lost 6 bases to trimming and J lost 3 bases; unmatched junction nucleotides: 6. Per the germline V gene, CDR1 is SQVTM and CDR2 is ANQGSEA. CDR3 region: CSVDRVLTDTQYF. For the CDR3, the DNA is TGCAGCGTCGACAGGGTGTTGACAGATACGCAGTATTTT.

This clonotype was seen at least ten times. The gene calls are TRBV7-2 and TRBJ1-2; D gene ambiguous. Germline CDR1 reads SGHTA; CDR2 reads FQGNSA. The CDR3 totals 16 residues. Trimming stripped 1 base from V and 2 bases from J, with 14 bases between. CDR3 nucleotides: TGTGCCAGCAGCTTAGGTGGGCGTAAGGTCAACTATGGCTACACCTTC. It codes for CASSLGGRKVNYGYTF.

This clonotype was seen many times. J is TRBJ1-1 and V is TRBV11-3, with 10 positions matching TRBD1. In germline, CDR1 is SGHNT, CDR2 YENEEA. With V trimmed by 0 bases and J by 0 bases, 7 bases remained unmatched. This CDR3 region has 18 residues. The CDR3 DNA reads TGTGCCAGCAGCTTAGAAATGAGGACAGGGGGTATGAACACTGAAGCTTTCTTT. Protein product: CASSLEMRTGGMNTEAFF.

A word on this clonotype: Just one base apart from a much larger clone, this may be a read error. CDR3 protein: CASSRDEVSRIQYF. The DNA of the CDR3 is TGTGCCAGCAGCCGAGATGAGGTTAGTAGGATTCAGTACTTC. The chain employs TRBV3-1 and TRBJ2-4; unclear D gene. V lost 4 bases to trimming and J lost 10 bases, with 17 bases between them. The CDR3 is 14 amino acids. The germline V gene has CDR1 LGHDT and CDR2 YNNKEL (reference sequence).

This clonotype was recorded many times. This chain uses TRBV28 with TRBJ2-2; 9 positions match TRBD2. This CDR3 spans 16 amino acids. Trimming removed 1 base from V and 5 bases from J; junction bases left unmatched: 5. Looked up from germline, CDR1 is MDHEN and CDR2 is SYDVKM. CDR3 DNA sequence: TGTGCCAGCAGTTTATCGGGACTAGCTCGGACCGGGGAGCTGTTTTTT. It encodes CASSLSGLARTGELFF.

This clonotype was seen only a few times. The chain couples TRBV18 to TRBJ1-1, with 7 nucleotides matching TRBD1. The CDR3 contains 15 residues. Germline assignment: CDR1 KGHSH and CDR2 LQKENI. V shed 3 bases, J shed 4 bases, and the junction held 8 bases outside the gene matches. The CDR3 nucleotides read TGTGCCAGCTCACCGACACAGGGGCTAGGCACTGAAGCTTTCTTT. It specifies CASSPTQGLGTEAFF.

This clonotype was seen many times. The chain joins TRBV7-2 to TRBJ2-7; D is possibly TRBD2 (5 bases). Germline values: CDR1 SGHTA, CDR2 FQGNSA. Trimming cost V 8 bases and J 0 bases, with 14 bases left between them. This CDR3 comprises 14 residues. The CDR3 DNA reads as TGTGCCAGCGGCCTAGCACCGACCTCCTACGAGCAGTACTTC. This gives the protein CASGLAPTSYEQYF.

This clonotype was detected many times. The V gene is TRBV12-3 or TRBV12-4, the J gene TRBJ2-4; 14 bases match TRBD2. This CDR3 contains 19 residues. Trimming took 5 bases from V and 0 from J; bases not matched to a gene: 9. The CDR3 protein is CASSQAGLAGGGAKNIQYF. In nucleotides, the CDR3 is TGTGCCAGCAGTCAGGCCGGACTAGCGGGAGGTGGAGCCAAAAACATTCAGTACTTC.

CDR3 residues: CATPGQARSGNTIYF. In DNA form, the CDR3 reads TGTGCCACTCCGGGACAGGCTCGCTCTGGAAACACCATATATTTT. The chain carries TRBV24-1 and TRBJ1-3; 8 bases line up with TRBD1. V dropped 10 bases and J dropped 0; count of bases not matched to a gene: 7. Germline values: CDR1 KGHDR, CDR2 SFDVKD. The CDR3 consists of 15 residues.

This rearrangement joins TRBV12-3 or TRBV12-4 to TRBJ1-5; 7 bases match TRBD1. The length of the CDR3 is 17 residues. Trimming at V came to 6 bases and at J to 1 base, leaving 12 bases not matched to a gene. CDR3 loop: CASSLRTTGQSNQPQHF. The CDR3 nucleotides are TGTGCCAGCAGCCTTAGGACGACAGGGCAAAGCAATCAGCCCCAGCATTTT.

This clonotype was seen just once. This chain links TRBV4-2 with TRBJ2-7, with 7 nucleotides matching TRBD1. Germline-derived CDR1 and CDR2 are LGHNA and YNFKEQ. J gave up 4 bases and V 4 bases, and 7 bases lay outside the gene matches. CDR3 length: 14 residues. The CDR3 DNA reads TGTGCCAGCAGCCGATCAGGGGGTCTGTACGAGCAGTACTTC. It translates to CASSRSGGLYEQYF.

CDR3 amino acids: CSATLGSEDYGYTF. CDR3 DNA: TGCAGTGCTACCCTCGGGAGCGAGGACTATGGCTACACCTTC. The rearrangement joins TRBV20-1 to TRBJ1-2; unclear D gene. Trimming removed 4 bases from V and 3 bases from J, with 15 bases in between. Germline V CDR1 and CDR2: DFQATT, SNEGSKA (reference sequence). The CDR3 is 14 residues long.

The rearrangement joins TRBV30 to TRBJ2-5; TRBD2 is a possible D gene (6 bases). Germline assignment: CDR1 GTSNPN and CDR2 SVGIG (reference sequence). Trimming cost V 0 bases and J 6 bases, with 11 bases left between them. The length of the CDR3 is 13 residues. The CDR3 nucleotides are TGTGCCTGGAGTGTAGGAGGGGAGCAGACCCAGTACTTC. It encodes CAWSVGGEQTQYF.

This clonotype was recorded at least ten times. The V and J genes are TRBV19 and TRBJ1-2; D is unclear. The CDR3 runs 13 residues. Germline V gene sequence: CDR1 LNHDA, CDR2 SQIVND (reference sequence). Trimming left V 6 bases short and J 5 bases short, with 13 bases between. CDR3 bases: TGTGCCAGTAGCTCAGACGGAAGATATGGCTACACCTTC. Translating gives CASSSDGRYGYTF.